This T cell receptor (beta chain) was recovered during a study of shared clonotypes between healthy human individuals. The CDR3 runs 13 residues. Looked up from germline, CDR1 is SGDLS and CDR2 is YYNGEE. V was trimmed by 3 bases and J by 2 bases, leaving 6 bases between them. Assay: immunoSEQ multiplex PCR; the TCRdb copy retains only in-frame clones and omits some. The data hold hundreds of thousands of clones, with 75% to 80% observed a single time. This sequence originates from a woman in her 40s in good health. Some clones in this sample may be carry-over from other donors' samples. The sequencing input was PBMCs. V and J are TRBV9 and TRBJ1-3; D unresolved. The CDR3 reads CASSGGTGNTIYF. The CDR3 nucleotides are TGTGCCAGCAGCGGCGGCACTGGAAACACCATATATTTT. The entire variable domain, with the rest obtained from reference TRBV9 and TRBJ1-3, is as follows: DSGVTQTPKHLITATGQRVTLRCSPRSGDLSVYWYQQSLDQGLQFLIQYYNGEERAKGNILERFSAQQFPDLHSELNLSSLELGDSALYFCASSGGTGNTIYFGEGSWLTVV.